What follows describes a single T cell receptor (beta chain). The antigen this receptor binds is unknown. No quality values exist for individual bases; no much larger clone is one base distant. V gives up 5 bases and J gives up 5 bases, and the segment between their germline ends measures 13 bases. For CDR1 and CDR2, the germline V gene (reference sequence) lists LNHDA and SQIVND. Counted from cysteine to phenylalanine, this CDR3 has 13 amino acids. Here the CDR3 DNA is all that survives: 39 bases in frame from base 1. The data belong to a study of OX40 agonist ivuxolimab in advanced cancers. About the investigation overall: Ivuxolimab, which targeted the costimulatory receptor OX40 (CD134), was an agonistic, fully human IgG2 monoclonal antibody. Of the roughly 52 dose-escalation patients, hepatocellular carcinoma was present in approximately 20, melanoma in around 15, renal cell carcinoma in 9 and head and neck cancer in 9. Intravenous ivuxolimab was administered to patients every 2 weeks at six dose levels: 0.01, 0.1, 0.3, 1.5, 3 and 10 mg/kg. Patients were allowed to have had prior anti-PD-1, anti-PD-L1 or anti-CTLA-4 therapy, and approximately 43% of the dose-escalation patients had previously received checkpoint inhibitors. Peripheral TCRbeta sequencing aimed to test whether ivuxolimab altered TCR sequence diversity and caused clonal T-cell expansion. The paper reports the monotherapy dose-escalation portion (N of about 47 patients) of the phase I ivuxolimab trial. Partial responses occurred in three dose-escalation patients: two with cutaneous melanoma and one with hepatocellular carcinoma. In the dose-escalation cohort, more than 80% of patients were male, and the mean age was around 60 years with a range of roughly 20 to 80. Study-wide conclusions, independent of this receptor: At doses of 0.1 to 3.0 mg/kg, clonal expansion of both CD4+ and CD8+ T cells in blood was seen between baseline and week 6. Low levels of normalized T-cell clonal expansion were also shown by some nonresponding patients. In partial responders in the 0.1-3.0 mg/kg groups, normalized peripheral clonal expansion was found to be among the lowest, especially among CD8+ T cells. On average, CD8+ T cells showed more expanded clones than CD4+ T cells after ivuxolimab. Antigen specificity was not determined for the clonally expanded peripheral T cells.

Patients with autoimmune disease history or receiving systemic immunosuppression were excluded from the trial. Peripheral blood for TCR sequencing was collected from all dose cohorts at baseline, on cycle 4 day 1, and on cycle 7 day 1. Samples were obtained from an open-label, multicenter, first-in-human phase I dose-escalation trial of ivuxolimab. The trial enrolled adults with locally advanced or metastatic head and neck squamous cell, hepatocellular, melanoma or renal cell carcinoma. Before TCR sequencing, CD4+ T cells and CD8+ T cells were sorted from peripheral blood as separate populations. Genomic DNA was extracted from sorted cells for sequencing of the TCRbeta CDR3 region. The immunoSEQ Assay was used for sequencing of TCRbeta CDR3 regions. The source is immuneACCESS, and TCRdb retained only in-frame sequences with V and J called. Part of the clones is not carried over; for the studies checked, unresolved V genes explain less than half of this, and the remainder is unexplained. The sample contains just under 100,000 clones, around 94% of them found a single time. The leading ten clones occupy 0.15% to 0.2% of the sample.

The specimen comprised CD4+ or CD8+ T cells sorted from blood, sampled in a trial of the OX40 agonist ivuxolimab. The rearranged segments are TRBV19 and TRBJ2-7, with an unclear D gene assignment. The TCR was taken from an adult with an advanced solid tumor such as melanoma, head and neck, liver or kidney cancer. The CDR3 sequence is CASSVNSLNEQYF. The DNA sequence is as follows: TGTGCCAGTAGTGTAAACAGCCTCAACGAGCAGTACTTC.